The clone carrying this TCR beta chain showed up just a few times. TCRdb re-called the 5' RACE reads through MiXCR, storing one row per CDR3 protein. The top ten hold 0.8% to 1% of the sample, which has about 660,000 distinct CDR3 sequences, around 8.3% seen once. The CDR3 loop spans 15 amino acids. Germline V gives CDR1 SGHAT, CDR2 FQNNGV. Unmatched junction bases numbered 10, after V lost 5 bases and J lost 5 bases. These data originate in a study of identical twins. The data were also submitted as part of a second study, on yellow fever vaccine responses in identical twins.

The chain recombines TRBV11-2 with TRBJ2-5; 8 bases map to TRBD2. The receptor was derived from a woman younger than 35 in good health. What was sequenced was PBMCs. The CDR3 is CASSPSGSGWETQYF. Written as DNA, the CDR3 is TGTGCCAGCAGCCCCAGCGGGAGTGGGTGGGAGACCCAGTACTTC.